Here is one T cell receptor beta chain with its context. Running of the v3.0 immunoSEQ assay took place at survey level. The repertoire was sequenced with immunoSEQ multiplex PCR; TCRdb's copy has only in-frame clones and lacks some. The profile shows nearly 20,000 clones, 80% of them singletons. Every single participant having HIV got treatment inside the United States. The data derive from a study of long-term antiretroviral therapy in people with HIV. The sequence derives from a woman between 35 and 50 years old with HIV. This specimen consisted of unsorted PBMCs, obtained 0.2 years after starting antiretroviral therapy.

The CDR3 nucleotides read TGTGCCAGCAGCTTCAGGGGATTCTACGAGCAGTACTTC. It specifies CASSFRGFYEQYF. This chain links TRBV7-8 with TRBJ2-7; a weak D match, TRBD1 (6 bases). V was clipped by 3 bases and J by 3 bases, with 9 bases between them. The germline V gene has CDR1 SGHVS and CDR2 FQNEAQ. The CDR3 has 13 amino acids.